A selection of T cell receptor beta chains follows, all from one sample in a study of blood T cell repertoires in COVID-19. Clones were read by immunoSEQ multiplex PCR, and TCRdb kept only the in-frame ones, dropping some. This sample has approximately 330,000 clones, with roughly 90% found just once. The sample taken for sequencing was PBMCs or T cells enriched from blood (not recorded which). The source of these receptors is a woman younger than 45 who had recovered from COVID-19. CDR3s include the opening cysteine and the closing phenylalanine or tryptophan. Fields, in order: CDR3 protein, CDR3 DNA, V gene, D gene, J gene, clone size. The D gene is left open where the match is weak. A clone size is listed for some rows: how often the clone was seen (once, few, many), or a class if it is expanded.

CDR3: CASSKSTGANTEAFF
DNA: TGTGCCAGCAGCAAGTCGACAGGGGCGAACACTGAAGCTTTCTTT
V: TRBV11-3
D: TRBD1
J: TRBJ1-1
size: .

CDR3: CASPGEMPQYF
DNA: TGTGCCAGCCCGGGGGAGATGCCCCAGTACTTC
V: TRBV9
D: .
J: TRBJ2-5
size: .

CDR3: CASSSMEREKLFF
DNA: TGTGCCAGCTCATCCATGGAGCGTGAAAAACTGTTTTTT
V: TRBV18
D: .
J: TRBJ1-4
size: .

CDR3: CASSPGEKGLYTGELFF
DNA: TGTGCCAGCTCACCGGGAGAAAAGGGACTGTACACCGGGGAGCTGTTTTTT
V: TRBV18
D: .
J: TRBJ2-2
size: .

CDR3: CASSPRGAGLSSTSYEQYF
DNA: TGTGCCAGCAGTCCGCGGGGAGCGGGACTATCATCGACCTCCTACGAGCAGTACTTC
V: TRBV27
D: TRBD2
J: TRBJ2-7
size: .

CDR3: CASRRGGNTEAFF
DNA: TGTGCCAGCCGTAGGGGTGGGAACACTGAAGCTTTCTTT
V: TRBV3-1/TRBV3-2
D: .
J: TRBJ1-1
size: .

CDR3: CASSILRTVNQPQHF
DNA: TGTGCCAGTAGTATTTTGAGGACAGTCAATCAGCCCCAGCATTTT
V: TRBV19
D: .
J: TRBJ1-5
size: once

CDR3: CASSEGTGEQYF
DNA: TGTGCCAGCAGTGAAGGAACCGGCGAGCAGTACTTC
V: TRBV6-1
D: .
J: TRBJ2-7
size: .

CDR3: CASSPDSHYNEQFF
DNA: TGTGCCAGCAGCCCGGACTCTCACTACAATGAGCAGTTCTTC
V: TRBV5-4
D: .
J: TRBJ2-1
size: .

CDR3: CSVRTGGGYEQFF
DNA: TGCAGCGTCCGGACAGGGGGCGGCTATGAGCAGTTCTTC
V: TRBV29-1
D: TRBD1
J: TRBJ2-1
size: .

CDR3: CASSPTSPPGYEQYF
DNA: TGTGCCAGCAGCCCGACTAGTCCCCCCGGCTACGAGCAGTACTTC
V: TRBV6-2/TRBV6-3
D: .
J: TRBJ2-7
size: .

CDR3: CASSFTSGSYNEQFF
DNA: TGTGCCAGCAGCTTCACTAGCGGGAGCTACAATGAGCAGTTCTTC
V: TRBV7-2
D: TRBD2
J: TRBJ2-1
size: .

CDR3: CASSPEGETGGPEAFF
DNA: TGTGCCAGCAGCCCGGAAGGAGAGACAGGGGGCCCTGAAGCTTTCTTT
V: TRBV7-2
D: TRBD1
J: TRBJ1-1
size: .

CDR3: CASSPRGSGARDTQYF
DNA: TGTGCCAGCAGCCCCCGTGGTAGCGGGGCTAGGGATACGCAGTATTTT
V: TRBV7-9
D: TRBD2
J: TRBJ2-3
size: .

CDR3: CATSRGWGRGPETKTNYGYTF
DNA: TGTGCCACCAGCAGAGGGTGGGGTAGGGGGCCCGAAACCAAAACAAACTATGGCTACACCTTC
V: TRBV15
D: TRBD1
J: TRBJ1-2
size: .

CDR3: CASSPTRETQYF
DNA: TGTGCCAGCAGTCCCACCAGGGAGACCCAGTACTTC
V: TRBV6-5
D: .
J: TRBJ2-5
size: .

CDR3: CASSFSGTPNTEAFF
DNA: TGTGCCAGCAGCTTCTCCGGGACACCGAACACTGAAGCTTTCTTT
V: TRBV7-2
D: .
J: TRBJ1-1
size: .

CDR3: CAHNGGLPSGANVLTF
DNA: TGTGCCCATAACGGGGGGCTCCCCTCTGGGGCCAACGTCCTGACTTTC
V: TRBV2
D: .
J: TRBJ2-6
size: .

CDR3: CASSMFSGAYYEQYF
DNA: TGTGCCAGTAGTATGTTCTCAGGGGCCTACTACGAGCAGTACTTC
V: TRBV19
D: .
J: TRBJ2-7
size: .

CDR3: CASSPTPSAGAVRGYTF
DNA: TGTGCCAGCTCACCAACCCCTAGTGCTGGGGCGGTTCGTGGCTACACCTTC
V: TRBV18
D: .
J: TRBJ1-2
size: .